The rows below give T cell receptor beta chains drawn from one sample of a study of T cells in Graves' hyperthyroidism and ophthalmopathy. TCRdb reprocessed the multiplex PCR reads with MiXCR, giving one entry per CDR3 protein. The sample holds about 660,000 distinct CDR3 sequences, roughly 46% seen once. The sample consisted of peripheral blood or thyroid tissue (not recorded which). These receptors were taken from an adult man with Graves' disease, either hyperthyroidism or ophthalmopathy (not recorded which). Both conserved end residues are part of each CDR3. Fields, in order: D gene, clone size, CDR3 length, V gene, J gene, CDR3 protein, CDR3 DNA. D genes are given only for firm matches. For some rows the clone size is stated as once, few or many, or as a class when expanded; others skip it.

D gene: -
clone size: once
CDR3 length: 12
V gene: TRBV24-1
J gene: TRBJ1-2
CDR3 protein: CATSDLGNGYTF
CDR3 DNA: TGTGCCACCAGTGACCTGGGGAATGGCTACACCTTC

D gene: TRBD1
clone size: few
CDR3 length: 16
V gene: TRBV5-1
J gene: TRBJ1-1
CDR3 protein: CASSLIPGQMNTEAFF
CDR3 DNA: TGCGCCAGCAGCTTAATACCGGGACAGATGAACACTGAAGCTTTCTTT

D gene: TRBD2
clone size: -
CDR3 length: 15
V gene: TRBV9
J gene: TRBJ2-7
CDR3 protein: CASSVAAGGLYEQYF
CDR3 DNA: TGTGCCAGCAGCGTAGCAGCGGGAGGGCTCTACGAGCAGTACTTC

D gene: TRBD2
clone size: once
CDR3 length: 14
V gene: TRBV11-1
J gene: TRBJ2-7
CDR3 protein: CASSSAGASYEQYF
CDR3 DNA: TGTGCCAGCAGTTCGGCGGGAGCCTCCTACGAGCAGTACTTC

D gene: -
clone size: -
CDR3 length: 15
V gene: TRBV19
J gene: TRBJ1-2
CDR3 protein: CASSYGQGGGYGYTF
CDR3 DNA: TGTGCCAGCAGTTACGGGCAGGGAGGGGGTTATGGCTACACCTTC

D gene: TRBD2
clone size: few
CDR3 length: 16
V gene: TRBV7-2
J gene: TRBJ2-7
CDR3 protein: CASSLGGLALSHEQYF
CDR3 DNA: TGTGCCAGCAGCTTAGGGGGACTAGCGCTTTCTCACGAGCAGTACTTC

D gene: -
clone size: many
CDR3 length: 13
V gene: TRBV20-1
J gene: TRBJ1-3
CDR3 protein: CSARQVAGNTIYF
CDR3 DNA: TGCAGTGCGCGACAGGTGGCTGGAAACACCATATATTTT

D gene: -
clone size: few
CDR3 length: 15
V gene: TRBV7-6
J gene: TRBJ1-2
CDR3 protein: CASSSWGGDAYGYTF
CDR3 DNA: TGTGCCAGCAGCTCCTGGGGGGGCGATGCATATGGCTACACCTTC

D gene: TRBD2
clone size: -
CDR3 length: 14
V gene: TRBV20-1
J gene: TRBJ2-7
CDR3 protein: CSARVLAGAYEQYF
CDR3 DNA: TGCAGTGCTAGAGTTCTAGCGGGGGCCTACGAGCAGTACTTC

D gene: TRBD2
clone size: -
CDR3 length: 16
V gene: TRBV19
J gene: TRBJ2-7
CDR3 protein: CASSTSAGARSYEQYF
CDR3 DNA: TGTGCCAGTAGTACTTCAGCGGGAGCCCGTTCCTACGAGCAGTACTTC

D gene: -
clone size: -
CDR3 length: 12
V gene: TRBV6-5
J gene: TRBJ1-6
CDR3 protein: CASTSGDSPLHF
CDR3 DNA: TGTGCCAGCACCTCAGGGGATTCACCCCTCCACTTT

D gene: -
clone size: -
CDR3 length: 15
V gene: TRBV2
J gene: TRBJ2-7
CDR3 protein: CASSELGRPSYEQYF
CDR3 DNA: TGTGCCAGCAGTGAGTTGGGACGGCCTTCCTACGAGCAGTACTTC

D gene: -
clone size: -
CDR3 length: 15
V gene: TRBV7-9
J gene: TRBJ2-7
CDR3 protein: CASSQAGQSSYEQYF
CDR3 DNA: TGCGCCAGCAGCCAAGCGGGACAGAGCTCCTACGAGCAGTACTTC

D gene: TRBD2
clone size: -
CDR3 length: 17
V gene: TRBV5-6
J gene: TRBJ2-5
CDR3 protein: CASSLGLSGRGGETQYF
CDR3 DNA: TGTGCCAGCAGCTTAGGACTTAGCGGGAGAGGAGGAGAGACCCAGTACTTC

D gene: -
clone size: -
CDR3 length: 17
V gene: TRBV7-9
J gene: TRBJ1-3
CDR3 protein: CASSLAGRDGPGNTIYF
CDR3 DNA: TGTGCCAGCAGCTTAGCCGGCAGGGATGGACCTGGAAACACCATATATTTT

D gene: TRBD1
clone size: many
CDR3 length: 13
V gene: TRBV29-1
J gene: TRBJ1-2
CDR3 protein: CSVDKGAPSGYTF
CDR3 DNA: TGCAGCGTTGATAAGGGGGCTCCGTCTGGCTACACCTTC

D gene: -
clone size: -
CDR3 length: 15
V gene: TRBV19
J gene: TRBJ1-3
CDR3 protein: CASSAIYSAGNTIYF
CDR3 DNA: TGTGCCAGTAGTGCTATTTACAGCGCTGGAAACACCATATATTTT

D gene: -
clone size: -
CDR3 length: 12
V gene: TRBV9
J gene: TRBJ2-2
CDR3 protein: CASNIGLDELFF
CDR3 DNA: TGTGCCAGCAACATAGGCTTGGATGAGCTGTTTTTT

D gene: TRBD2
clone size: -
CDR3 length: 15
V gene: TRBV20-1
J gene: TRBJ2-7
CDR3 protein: CSAVAASGSRNEQYF
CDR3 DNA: TGCAGTGCCGTAGCGGCTAGCGGGAGCCGCAACGAGCAGTACTTC

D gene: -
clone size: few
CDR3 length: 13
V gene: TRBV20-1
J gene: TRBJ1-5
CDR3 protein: CSAYPGEGKPQHF
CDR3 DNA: TGCAGTGCTTACCCAGGGGAAGGAAAGCCCCAGCATTTT

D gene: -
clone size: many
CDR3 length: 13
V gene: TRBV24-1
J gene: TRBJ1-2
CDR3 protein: CATSDPGMSGYTF
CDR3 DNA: TGTGCCACCAGTGATCCAGGGATGTCTGGCTACACCTTC

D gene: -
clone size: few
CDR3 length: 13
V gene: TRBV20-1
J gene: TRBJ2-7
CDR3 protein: CSAREGGDYEQYF
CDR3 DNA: TGCAGTGCTAGAGAAGGCGGAGACTACGAGCAGTACTTC

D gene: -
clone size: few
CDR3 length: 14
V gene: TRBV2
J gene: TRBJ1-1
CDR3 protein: CASSVAGWSTEAFF
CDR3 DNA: TGTGCCAGCAGTGTGGCAGGCTGGAGCACTGAAGCTTTCTTT

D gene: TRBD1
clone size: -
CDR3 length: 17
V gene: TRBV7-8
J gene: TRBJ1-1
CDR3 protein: CASSYSTGQGKVPEAFF
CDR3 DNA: TGTGCCAGCAGTTACTCGACCGGACAGGGGAAAGTCCCTGAAGCTTTCTTT

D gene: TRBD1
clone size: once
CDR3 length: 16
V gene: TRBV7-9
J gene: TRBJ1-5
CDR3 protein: CASSLVGQDGNQPQHF
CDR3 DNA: TGTGCCAGCAGCTTAGTCGGACAGGACGGTAATCAGCCCCAGCATTTT

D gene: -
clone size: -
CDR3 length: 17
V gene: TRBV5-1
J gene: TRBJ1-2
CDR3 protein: CASSLAPGTWTTLGYTF
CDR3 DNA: TGTGCCAGCAGCTTGGCTCCCGGGACATGGACTACGCTTGGCTACACCTTC

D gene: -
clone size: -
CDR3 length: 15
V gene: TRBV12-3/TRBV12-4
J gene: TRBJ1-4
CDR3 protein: CASSLGAGANEKLFF
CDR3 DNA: TGTGCCAGCAGTTTAGGGGCAGGGGCTAATGAAAAACTGTTTTTT

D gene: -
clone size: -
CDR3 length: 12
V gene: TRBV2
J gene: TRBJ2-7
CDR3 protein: CASSEVRGSQHF
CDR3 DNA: TGTGCCAGCAGTGAAGTACGGGGCAGTCAGCACTTC

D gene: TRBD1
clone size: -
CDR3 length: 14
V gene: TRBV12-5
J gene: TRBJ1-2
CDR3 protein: CASGLGDSNYGYTF
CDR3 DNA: TGTGCTAGTGGTTTGGGGGACAGTAACTATGGCTACACCTTC

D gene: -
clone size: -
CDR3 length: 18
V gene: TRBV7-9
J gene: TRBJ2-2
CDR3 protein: CASSLDSQVTVNTGELFF
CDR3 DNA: TGTGCCAGCAGCTTAGATTCGCAGGTCACCGTGAACACCGGGGAGCTGTTTTTT

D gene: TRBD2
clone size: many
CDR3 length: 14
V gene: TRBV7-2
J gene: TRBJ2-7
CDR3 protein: CASSRGTSGYEQYF
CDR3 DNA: TGTGCCAGCAGCAGAGGGACTAGCGGCTACGAGCAGTACTTC

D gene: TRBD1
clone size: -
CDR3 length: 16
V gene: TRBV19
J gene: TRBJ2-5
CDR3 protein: CASSSPRTGGSETQYF
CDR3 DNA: TGTGCCAGTAGTAGCCCGAGGACAGGGGGCTCAGAGACCCAGTACTTC

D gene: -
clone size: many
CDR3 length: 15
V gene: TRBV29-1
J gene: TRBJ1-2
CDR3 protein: CSVEPLRGRGYGYTF
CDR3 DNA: TGCAGCGTTGAACCCCTTCGGGGTAGAGGCTATGGCTACACCTTC

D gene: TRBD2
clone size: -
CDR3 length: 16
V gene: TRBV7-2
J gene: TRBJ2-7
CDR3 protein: CASSLKRGFISYEQYF
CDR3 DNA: TGTGCCAGCAGCTTAAAGCGGGGGTTTATCTCCTACGAGCAGTACTTC

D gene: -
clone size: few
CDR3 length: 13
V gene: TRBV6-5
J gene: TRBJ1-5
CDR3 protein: CASGTMRDQPQHF
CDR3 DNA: TGTGCCAGCGGTACAATGAGGGATCAGCCCCAGCATTTT

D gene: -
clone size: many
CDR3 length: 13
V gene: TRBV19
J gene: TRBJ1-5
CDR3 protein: CASMKQSDQPQHF
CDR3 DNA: TGTGCCAGTATGAAACAATCCGATCAGCCCCAGCATTTT

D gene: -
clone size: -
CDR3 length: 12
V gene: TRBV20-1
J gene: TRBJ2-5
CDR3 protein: CSVRPGLETQYF
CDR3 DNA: TGCAGTGTGAGGCCGGGTTTGGAGACCCAGTACTTC

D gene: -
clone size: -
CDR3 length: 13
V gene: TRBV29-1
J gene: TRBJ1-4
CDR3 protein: CSATGLRGEKLFF
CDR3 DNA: TGCAGCGCAACTGGACTACGAGGTGAAAAACTGTTTTTT

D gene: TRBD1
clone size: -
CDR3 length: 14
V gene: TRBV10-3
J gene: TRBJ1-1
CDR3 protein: CAISEDRDGTEAFF
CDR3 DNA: TGTGCCATCAGTGAGGACAGGGACGGCACTGAAGCTTTCTTT

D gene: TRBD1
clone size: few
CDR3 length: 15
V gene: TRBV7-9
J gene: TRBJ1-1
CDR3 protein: CASSPGQGVRTEAFF
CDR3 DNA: TGTGCCAGCAGCCCAGGACAGGGAGTGAGGACTGAAGCTTTCTTT

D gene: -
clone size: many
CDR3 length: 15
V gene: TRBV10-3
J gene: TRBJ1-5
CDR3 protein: CAISESVVSNQPQHF
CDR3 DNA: TGTGCCATCAGTGAGTCTGTCGTCAGCAATCAGCCCCAGCATTTT